What follows describes a single T cell receptor beta chain. Its antigen is undetermined. Sequencing targeted expressed TCRB transcripts, as all isolated RNA had been reverse transcribed. Sequencing used immunoSEQ multiplex PCR; TCRdb keeps in-frame clones, though not all of them. The data hold hundreds of thousands of clones, with approximately 30% observed a single time. The data are from a study of beta chain features in type 1 diabetes. Study conclusions and caveats: Cells expressing TCR highly could be over-represented by cDNA sequencing. The study found moderately but significantly shorter TCRB CDR3s in all four CD4+ subsets of Type 1 diabetes patients.

CDR3 length equals 13 residues. Germline V gene lookup returns CDR1 LNHDA and CDR2 SQIVND (reference sequence). V shed 5 bases and J shed 2 bases, with 10 bases lying between them. The V and J genes are TRBV19 and TRBJ2-7; no clear D. The TCR sequence derives from a man aged 18 to 29 in good health. Sequenced: naive CD4+ T cells from blood. CDR3 sequence: CASSLRVPYEQYF. CDR3 DNA sequence: TGTGCCAGTAGTCTCCGGGTTCCCTACGAGCAGTACTTC.